The rows below give T cell receptor beta chains drawn from one sample of a study of cytomegalovirus exposure and HLA in healthy donors. The repertoire was sequenced with immunoSEQ multiplex PCR; TCRdb's copy has only in-frame clones and lacks some. The data show around 55,000 clones, 65% to 85% seen once. The sample was PBMCs. All receptors derive from a female donor in good health and CMV-seronegative. CDR3s include the opening cysteine and the closing phenylalanine or tryptophan. The D gene is left open where the match is weak. Part of the rows lack a size; the others show once, few, many or a class for expanded clones.

CDR3 length,D gene,J gene,clone size,V gene,CDR3 DNA,CDR3 protein
14,TRBD1,TRBJ2-7,.,TRBV7-2,TGTGCCAGCAGCTTAAAGGGACAGGGTATCGAGCAGTACTTC,CASSLKGQGIEQYF
14,.,TRBJ2-7,.,TRBV11-2,TGTGCCAGCAGCCCCACGTTGCTATCCTACGAGCAGTACTTC,CASSPTLLSYEQYF
20,TRBD2,TRBJ2-3,.,TRBV11-2,TGTGCCAGCAGCTTAGACGGTCTCCGACTAGCGGGAGAGGGCACAGATACGCAGTATTTT,CASSLDGLRLAGEGTDTQYF
12,TRBD2,TRBJ2-3,.,TRBV7-2,TGTGCCAGCAGCTCCAGCGGGAGCACGCAGTATTTT,CASSSSGSTQYF
16,TRBD2,TRBJ2-3,.,TRBV30,TGTGCCTGGAGACGACTAGCGGGGGGGCGAACAGATACGCAGTATTTT,CAWRRLAGGRTDTQYF
16,.,TRBJ2-5,.,TRBV5-6,TGTGCCAGCAGCCTCCGGGGCCCTTTTGGGACTCAGACCCAGTACTTC,CASSLRGPFGTQTQYF
14,.,TRBJ1-2,.,TRBV11-2,TGTGCCAGCAGCTTCGGGGGGGATAACTATGGCTACACCTTC,CASSFGGDNYGYTF
17,TRBD2,TRBJ2-2,.,TRBV5-4,TGTGCCAGCAGCAGCGGGACTAGCGGGGATTACACCGGGGAGCTGTTTTTT,CASSSGTSGDYTGELFF
17,TRBD2,TRBJ2-7,.,TRBV9,TGTGCCAGCAGCGTAGGGACTAGCGGGGGGGGGATAGGGGAGCAGTACTTC,CASSVGTSGGGIGEQYF
15,.,TRBJ2-1,.,TRBV9,TGTGCCAGCAGCGTAGCTGTGTCAGGACTTGGTGAGCAGTTCTTC,CASSVAVSGLGEQFF
14,.,TRBJ1-1,.,TRBV28,TGTGCCAGCACTCGCCCGGGAGTTGACACTGAAGCTTTCTTT,CASTRPGVDTEAFF
15,TRBD1,TRBJ1-4,.,TRBV7-9,TGTGCCAGCAGCTTAGACAGGGGGAGTGGTGAAAAACTGTTTTTT,CASSLDRGSGEKLFF
15,.,TRBJ2-2,.,TRBV19,TGTGCCAGTAGCAACCTAGGGGCGGCAACCGGGGAGCTGTTTTTT,CASSNLGAATGELFF
15,TRBD1,TRBJ1-2,few,TRBV15,TGTGCCACCAGCAGGGGGGACAGGGAGGGAGAGGACTACACCTTC,CATSRGDREGEDYTF
14,.,TRBJ1-1,.,TRBV7-3,TGTGCCAGCAGCTCCAATTCACAGGGCGCTGAAGCTTTCTTT,CASSSNSQGAEAFF
13,TRBD1,TRBJ2-7,.,TRBV23-1,TGCGCCAGCAAGACAGGGGGCACCGACGAGCAGTACTTC,CASKTGGTDEQYF
16,TRBD2,TRBJ2-5,.,TRBV7-8,TGTGCCAGCAGCTTACAAGCGGGAGTGAGGGGAGAGACCCAGTACTTC,CASSLQAGVRGETQYF
16,.,TRBJ2-2,.,TRBV5-1,TGCGCCAGCAGCTCCCAAGGGAGTAGTTACACCGGGGAGCTGTTTTTT,CASSSQGSSYTGELFF
13,.,TRBJ1-1,.,TRBV2,TGTGCCACCTTCGGGACATCGAACACTGAAGCTTTCTTT,CATFGTSNTEAFF
16,TRBD1,TRBJ2-7,.,TRBV28,TGTGCCAGCAACACCCCAGGGACAGGGGTAAGAAGCGAGCAGTACTTC,CASNTPGTGVRSEQYF
14,.,TRBJ2-7,.,TRBV6-1,TGTGCCAGCAGTGAAGCGCGGTACACCCGGGAGCAGTACTTC,CASSEARYTREQYF
15,TRBD1,TRBJ1-5,.,TRBV2,TGTGCCGGAACAACCGGGACAGGGGCCAATCAGCCCCAGCATTTT,CAGTTGTGANQPQHF
14,TRBD2,TRBJ2-2,.,TRBV5-1,TGCGCCAGTTTAGCGGGAGGAGGTCCCGGGGAGCTGTTTTTT,CASLAGGGPGELFF
17,TRBD1,TRBJ1-5,few,TRBV7-9,TGTGCCAGCAGCTTAGCCAGACAGGGAAGGGACAATCAGCCCCAGCATTTT,CASSLARQGRDNQPQHF
14,TRBD1,TRBJ1-1,.,TRBV18,TGTGCCAGCTCACCAGGGACAGAGAACACTGAAGCTTTCTTT,CASSPGTENTEAFF
15,TRBD1,TRBJ1-1,.,TRBV5-1,TGCGCCAGCAGCTTGGGGACAGGAGGAAACACTGAAGCTTTCTTT,CASSLGTGGNTEAFF
9,.,TRBJ1-1,.,TRBV21-1,TGTGCAAGACAGTCTGAAGCTTTCTTT,CARQSEAFF
13,TRBD2,TRBJ2-7,.,TRBV14,TGTGCCAGCAGCCAAGTCCCTAGCGGCGAGCAGTACTTC,CASSQVPSGEQYF
15,.,TRBJ1-5,.,TRBV7-8,TGTGCCAGCAGCTTAGTATGGGGGCAAAGTCAGCCCCAGCATTTT,CASSLVWGQSQPQHF
15,TRBD1,TRBJ2-2,.,TRBV5-4,TGTGCCAGCAGCCCGGGACAGGGAGCCACCGGGGAGCTGTTTTTT,CASSPGQGATGELFF
13,TRBD1,TRBJ1-5,.,TRBV28,TGTGCCAGCAGTTTGGACAGGGTTCAGCCCCAGCATTTT,CASSLDRVQPQHF
13,.,TRBJ1-3,.,TRBV29-1,TGCAGCGTCGCTGGGGGGACTGGAAACACCATATATTTT,CSVAGGTGNTIYF
14,.,TRBJ1-1,.,TRBV18,TGTGCCAGCTCACCCCCGGGGAGGAACACTGAAGCTTTCTTT,CASSPPGRNTEAFF